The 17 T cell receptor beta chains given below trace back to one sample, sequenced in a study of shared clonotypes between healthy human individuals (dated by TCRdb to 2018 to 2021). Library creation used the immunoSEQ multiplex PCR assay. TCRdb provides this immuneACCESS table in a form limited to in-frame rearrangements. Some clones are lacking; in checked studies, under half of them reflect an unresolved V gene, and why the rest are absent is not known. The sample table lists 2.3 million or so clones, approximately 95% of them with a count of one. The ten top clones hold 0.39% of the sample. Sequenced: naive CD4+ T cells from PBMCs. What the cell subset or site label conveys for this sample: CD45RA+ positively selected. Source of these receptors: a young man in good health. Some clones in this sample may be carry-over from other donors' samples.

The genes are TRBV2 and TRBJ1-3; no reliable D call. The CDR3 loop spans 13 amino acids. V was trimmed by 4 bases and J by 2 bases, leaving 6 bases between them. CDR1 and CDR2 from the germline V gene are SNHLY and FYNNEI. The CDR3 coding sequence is TGTGCCAGCAGTGCGTCCGCTGGAAACACCATATATTTT. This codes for CASSASAGNTIYF.

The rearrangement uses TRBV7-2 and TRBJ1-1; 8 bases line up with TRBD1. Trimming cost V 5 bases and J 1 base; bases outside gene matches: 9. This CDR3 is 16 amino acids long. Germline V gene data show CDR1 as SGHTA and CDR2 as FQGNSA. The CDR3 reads CASSPLRGTGNTEAFF. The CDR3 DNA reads TGTGCCAGCAGCCCCTTGAGGGGGACAGGGAACACTGAAGCTTTCTTT.

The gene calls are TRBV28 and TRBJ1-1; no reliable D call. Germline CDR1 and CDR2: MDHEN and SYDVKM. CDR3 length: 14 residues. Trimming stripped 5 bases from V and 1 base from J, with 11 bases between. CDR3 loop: CASSLEGRNTEAFF. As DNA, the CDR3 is TGTGCCAGCAGTCTGGAGGGTAGGAACACTGAAGCTTTCTTT.

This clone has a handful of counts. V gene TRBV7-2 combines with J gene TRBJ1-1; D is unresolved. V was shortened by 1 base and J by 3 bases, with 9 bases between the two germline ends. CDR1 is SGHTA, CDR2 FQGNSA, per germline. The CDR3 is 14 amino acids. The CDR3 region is CASSLGQAYTEAFF. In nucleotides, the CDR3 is TGTGCCAGCAGCTTAGGGCAGGCCTACACTGAAGCTTTCTTT.

This CDR3 reads CASSVIPSGANVLTF. Written as DNA, the CDR3 is TGTGCCAGCAGCGTTATACCTTCTGGGGCCAACGTCCTGACTTTC. The rearrangement links TRBV9 to TRBJ2-6; D call uncertain. Germline V gene lookup returns CDR1 SGDLS and CDR2 YYNGEE. The CDR3 covers 15 residues. V shed 2 bases and J shed 1 base, with 7 bases lying between them.

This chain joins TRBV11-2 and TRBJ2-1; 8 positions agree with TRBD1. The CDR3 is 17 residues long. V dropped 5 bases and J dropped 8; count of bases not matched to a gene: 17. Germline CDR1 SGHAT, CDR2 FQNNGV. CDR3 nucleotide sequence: TGTGCCAGCAGCCCAAGGGGTCAGGGGGCCACCCCCCATGAGCAGTTCTTC. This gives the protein CASSPRGQGATPHEQFF.

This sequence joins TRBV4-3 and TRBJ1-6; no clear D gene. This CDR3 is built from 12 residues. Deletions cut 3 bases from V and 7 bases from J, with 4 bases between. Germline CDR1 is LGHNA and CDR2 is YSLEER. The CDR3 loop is CASSQKNSPLHF. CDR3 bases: TGCGCCAGCAGCCAGAAGAATTCACCCCTCCACTTT.

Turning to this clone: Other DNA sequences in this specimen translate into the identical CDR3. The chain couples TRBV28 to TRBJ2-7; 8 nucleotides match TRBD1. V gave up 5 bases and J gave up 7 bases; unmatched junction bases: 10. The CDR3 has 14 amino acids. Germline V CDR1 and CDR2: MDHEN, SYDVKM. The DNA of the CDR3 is TGTGCCAGCAGTATTCTCCAGGGGGCGGGGGAGCAGTACTTC. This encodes CASSILQGAGEQYF. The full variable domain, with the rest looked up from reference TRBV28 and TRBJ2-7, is DVKVTQSSRYLVKRTGEKVFLECVQDMDHENMFWYRQDPGLGLRLIYFSYDVKMKEKGDIPEGYSVSREKKERFSLILESASTNQTSMYLCASSILQGAGEQYFGPGTRLTVT.

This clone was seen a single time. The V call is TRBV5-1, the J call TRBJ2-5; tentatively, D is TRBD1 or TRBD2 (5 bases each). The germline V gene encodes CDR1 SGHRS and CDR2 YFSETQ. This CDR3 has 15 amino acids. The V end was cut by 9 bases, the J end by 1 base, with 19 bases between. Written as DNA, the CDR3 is TGCGCCACTCATATGAACTTTGGGGGCCAAGAGACCCAGTACTTC. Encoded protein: CATHMNFGGQETQYF.

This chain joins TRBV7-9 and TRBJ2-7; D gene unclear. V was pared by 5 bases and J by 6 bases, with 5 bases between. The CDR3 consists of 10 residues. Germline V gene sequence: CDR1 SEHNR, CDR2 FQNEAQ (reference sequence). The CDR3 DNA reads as TGTGCCAGCAGCCCCTGCGAGCAGTACTTC. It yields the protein CASSPCEQYF.

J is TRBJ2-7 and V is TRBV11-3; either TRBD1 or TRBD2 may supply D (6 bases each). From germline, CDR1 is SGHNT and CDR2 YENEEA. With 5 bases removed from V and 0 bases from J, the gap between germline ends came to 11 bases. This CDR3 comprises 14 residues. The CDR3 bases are TGTGCCAGCAGCGTATCGGGGGCCTCCTACGAGCAGTACTTC. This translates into CASSVSGASYEQYF.

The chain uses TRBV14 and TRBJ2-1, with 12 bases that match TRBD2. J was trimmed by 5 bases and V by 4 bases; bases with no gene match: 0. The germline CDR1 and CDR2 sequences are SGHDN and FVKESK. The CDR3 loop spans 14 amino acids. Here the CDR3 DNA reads TGTGCCAGCAGCCGACTAGCGGGAGACAATGAGCAGTTCTTC. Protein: CASSRLAGDNEQFF.

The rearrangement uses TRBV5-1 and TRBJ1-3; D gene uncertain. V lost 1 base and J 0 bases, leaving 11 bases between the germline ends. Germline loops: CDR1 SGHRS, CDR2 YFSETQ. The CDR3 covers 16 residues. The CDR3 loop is CASSLSTLASGNTIYF. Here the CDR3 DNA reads TGCGCCAGCAGCTTGAGTACGCTAGCCTCTGGAAACACCATATATTTT.

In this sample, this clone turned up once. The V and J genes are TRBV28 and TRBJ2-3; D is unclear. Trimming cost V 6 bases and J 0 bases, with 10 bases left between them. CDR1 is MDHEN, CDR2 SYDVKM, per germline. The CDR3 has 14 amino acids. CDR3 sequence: CASSPTESTDTQYF. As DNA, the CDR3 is TGTGCCAGCAGCCCTACAGAGAGCACAGATACGCAGTATTTT.

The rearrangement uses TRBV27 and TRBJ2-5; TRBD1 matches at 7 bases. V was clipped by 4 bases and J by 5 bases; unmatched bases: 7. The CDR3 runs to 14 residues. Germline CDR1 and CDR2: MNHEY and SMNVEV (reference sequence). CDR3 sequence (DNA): TGTGCCAGCAGTTCCGAGGGGGCCGGGGAGACCCAGTACTTC. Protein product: CASSSEGAGETQYF.

Here the CDR3 DNA reads TGTGCCAGCAGCGAGGGACAGGGGTTCTATGGCTACACCTTC. Translated, it gives CASSEGQGFYGYTF. This chain links TRBV5-4 with TRBJ1-2, with TRBD1 identical over 10 bases. CDR3 length: 14 amino acids. Germline loops: CDR1 SGHNT, CDR2 YYREEE (reference sequence). The J segment lost 4 bases and the V segment lost 4 bases, leaving 4 bases of the junction unmatched.

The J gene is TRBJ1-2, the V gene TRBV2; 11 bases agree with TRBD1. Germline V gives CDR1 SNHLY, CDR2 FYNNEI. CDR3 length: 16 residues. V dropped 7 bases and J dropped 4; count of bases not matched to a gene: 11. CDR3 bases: TGTGCCAGCATGGGGACAGGGGGAGCAGGCGGCTATGGCTACACCTTC. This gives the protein CASMGTGGAGGYGYTF.